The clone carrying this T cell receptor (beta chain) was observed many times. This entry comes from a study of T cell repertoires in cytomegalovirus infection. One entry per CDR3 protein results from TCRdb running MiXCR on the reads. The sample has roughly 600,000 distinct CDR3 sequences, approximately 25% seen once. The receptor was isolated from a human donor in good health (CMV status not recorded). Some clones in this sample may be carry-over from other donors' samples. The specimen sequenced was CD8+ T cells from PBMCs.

CDR3 protein: CASSQEGNGTPRDGYTF. Written as DNA, the CDR3 is TGCGCCAGCAGCCAAGAGGGAAACGGGACACCCAGGGATGGCTACACCTTC. The chain has TRBV4-1 and TRBJ1-2, with a possible D match to TRBD1 (6 bases). V lost 0 bases and J lost 6, with 20 bases in between. Per the germline V gene, CDR1 is MGHRA and CDR2 is YSYEKL. The length of the CDR3 is 17 residues.